This TCR beta chain was captured in a study of T cell changes during pregnancy in multiple sclerosis. This clone was detected a few times. This table comes from immunoSEQ multiplex PCR, and its TCRdb copy is limited to in-frame clones, with some not included. The sample contains around 57,000 clones, roughly 88% of which appear only once. The CDR3 is made up of 14 amino acids. Germline-derived CDR1 and CDR2 are MGHRA and YSYEKL. V was clipped by 4 bases and J by 3 bases; unmatched bases: 6. Specimen: peripheral blood, collected in the third trimester of pregnancy. The V gene is TRBV4-1, the J gene TRBJ2-7; TRBD2 matches at 7 bases. This clonotype was sampled from a female donor in good health, enrolled as a control in a pregnancy study. CDR3 nucleotides: TGCGCCAGCAGCCGCACGAGGGAGGGCTACGAGCAGTACTTC. Protein: CASSRTREGYEQYF.